A selection of T cell receptor beta chains follows, all from one sample in a study of shared clonotypes between healthy human individuals. The repertoire was sequenced with immunoSEQ multiplex PCR; TCRdb's copy has only in-frame clones and lacks some. The data hold over a million clones, with roughly 96% observed a single time. The sequenced sample consisted of naive CD4+ T cells sorted from blood. These receptors were collected from a man younger than 45 in good health. CDR3s include the opening cysteine and the closing phenylalanine or tryptophan. The D gene is left open where the match is weak. Clone size is given for some rows only: seen once, a few or many times, or a class if the clone is expanded.

V	J	size	D	CDR3	DNA
TRBV19	TRBJ1-1	.	.	CASNRPSTEAFF	TGTGCCAGTAACAGGCCGAGCACTGAAGCTTTCTTT
TRBV29-1	TRBJ2-1	.	.	CSVASGFDEQFF	TGCAGCGTTGCAAGTGGATTCGATGAGCAGTTCTTC
TRBV9	TRBJ2-1	once	.	CASSVEGVGSYNEQFF	TGTGCCAGCAGCGTAGAAGGGGTTGGATCCTACAATGAGCAGTTCTTC
TRBV9	TRBJ2-5	.	.	CASSVAMGRRTAQETQYF	TGTGCCAGCAGCGTAGCTATGGGGCGCCGGACAGCGCAGGAGACCCAGTACTTC
TRBV7-9	TRBJ2-5	.	TRBD2	CASSPRREGVETQYF	TGTGCCAGCAGCCCACGGCGGGAGGGCGTAGAGACCCAGTACTTC
TRBV5-5	TRBJ2-7	once	.	CASSGNRDEQYF	TGTGCCAGCAGCGGAAACAGGGACGAGCAGTACTTC
TRBV5-5	TRBJ1-3	.	.	CASSSSLGNTIYF	TGTGCCAGCAGCTCCTCCCTCGGAAACACCATATATTTT
TRBV7-9	TRBJ2-5	.	.	CASSSSLGQYF	TGTGCCAGCAGCTCAAGCCTTGGCCAGTACTTC
TRBV5-5	TRBJ1-3	.	.	CASGPGPGGGNTIYF	TGTGCCAGCGGGCCCGGGCCAGGCGGTGGAAACACCATATATTTT
TRBV6-6	TRBJ2-3	.	TRBD2	CASGLAGRSTTDTQYF	TGTGCCAGCGGGCTAGCGGGACGGTCGACAACAGATACGCAGTATTTT
TRBV19	TRBJ2-7	.	.	CASSIRFSMVLSYEQYF	TGTGCCAGTAGTATAAGGTTCAGTATGGTCCTTTCCTACGAGCAGTACTTC
TRBV7-3	TRBJ1-1	.	TRBD1	CASSMSGTGGTEAFF	TGTGCCAGCAGCATGTCCGGGACAGGGGGCACTGAAGCTTTCTTT
TRBV28	TRBJ2-7	.	.	CASSLGGLNMYYEQYF	TGTGCCAGCAGTTTAGGGGGTCTGAATATGTACTACGAGCAGTACTTC
TRBV30	TRBJ1-5	.	.	CAWSEQGNQPQHF	TGTGCCTGGAGTGAACAGGGTAATCAGCCCCAGCATTTT
TRBV30	TRBJ2-4	.	.	CAWTPPPKNIQYF	TGTGCCTGGACGCCACCCCCCAAAAACATTCAGTACTTC
TRBV11-3	TRBJ2-2	.	TRBD2	CASSLGRLAGDPNTGELFF	TGTGCCAGCAGCTTAGGGCGGCTAGCGGGAGACCCGAACACCGGGGAGCTGTTTTTT
TRBV5-1	TRBJ1-6	.	TRBD1	CASSLAGQGYSPLHF	TGCGCCAGCAGCTTGGCCGGACAGGGGTACTCACCCCTCCACTTT
TRBV4-1	TRBJ2-2	.	.	CASSPRLVGELFF	TGCGCCAGCAGCCCAAGGTTGGTCGGGGAGCTGTTTTTT
TRBV6-5	TRBJ2-1	.	.	CASRGFDEQFF	TGTGCCAGCAGAGGGTTCGATGAGCAGTTCTTC
TRBV7-6	TRBJ2-3	.	TRBD1	CASSSRGHGTDTQYF	TGTGCCAGCAGCTCCAGGGGGCATGGCACAGATACGCAGTATTTT
TRBV9	TRBJ2-7	.	TRBD2	CASSDRDYSYEQYF	TGTGCCAGCAGCGACCGGGACTACTCCTACGAGCAGTACTTC
TRBV6-6	TRBJ2-1	.	.	CASRDYDDEQFF	TGTGCCAGCAGGGATTACGACGATGAGCAGTTCTTC
TRBV6-1	TRBJ2-2	once	.	CASSIYNGELFF	TGTGCCAGTTCCATTTATAACGGGGAGCTGTTTTTT
TRBV5-1	TRBJ2-2	few	.	CASSSQGNTGELFF	TGCGCCAGCAGCTCCCAGGGGAACACCGGGGAGCTGTTTTTT
TRBV6-1	TRBJ2-3	.	.	CASGKLSTDTQYF	TGTGCCAGCGGAAAACTTAGCACAGATACGCAGTATTTT
TRBV29-1	TRBJ2-1	.	TRBD2	CSGAIAGRSYNEQFF	TGCAGCGGTGCAATAGCGGGTCGCTCCTACAATGAGCAGTTCTTC
TRBV30	TRBJ1-1	.	.	CAWSEPGLNTEAFF	TGTGCCTGGAGTGAGCCAGGACTGAACACTGAAGCTTTCTTT
TRBV5-6	TRBJ2-7	.	.	CASSFISSYEQYF	TGTGCCAGCAGCTTTATTAGTTCCTACGAGCAGTACTTC
TRBV10-3	TRBJ2-5	.	.	CAIARWGLQETQYF	TGTGCCATTGCCCGTTGGGGTCTTCAAGAGACCCAGTACTTC
TRBV14	TRBJ2-7	.	.	CASSQNYLNAGDRYEQYF	TGTGCCAGCAGCCAGAACTACCTGAACGCCGGGGACCGATACGAGCAGTACTTC
TRBV5-4	TRBJ2-1	once	TRBD1	CASSSGQGSNEQFF	TGTGCCAGCAGCTCCGGACAGGGGAGCAATGAGCAGTTCTTC
TRBV18	TRBJ1-4	.	.	CASSPRPRGEKLFF	TGTGCCAGCTCACCACGCCCTCGGGGTGAAAAACTGTTTTTT
TRBV18	TRBJ2-7	.	TRBD2	CASSTFSGAGGPVEQYF	TGTGCCAGCTCAACATTCTCGGGAGCGGGAGGGCCAGTCGAGCAGTACTTC
TRBV2	TRBJ2-5	.	.	CASNEREETQYF	TGTGCCAGCAATGAGCGGGAAGAGACCCAGTACTTC
TRBV7-9	TRBJ1-1	.	.	CASSLAVGNTEAFF	TGTGCCAGCAGCTTAGCGGTGGGGAACACTGAAGCTTTCTTT
TRBV5-1	TRBJ2-6	.	TRBD1	CASSLSTGGTSGANVLTF	TGCGCCAGCAGCCTGTCGACAGGGGGCACCTCTGGGGCCAACGTCCTGACTTTC
TRBV28	TRBJ2-5	.	TRBD1	CASSTGTAFDETQYF	TGTGCCAGCAGTACTGGGACAGCATTTGACGAGACCCAGTACTTC
TRBV19	TRBJ2-1	.	TRBD1	CASTTKTGDNEQFF	TGTGCCAGTACAACCAAGACAGGGGACAATGAGCAGTTCTTC
TRBV6-5	TRBJ2-7	.	.	CASSYSSNLRSEQYF	TGTGCCAGCAGTTACTCGAGTAACTTACGGAGCGAGCAGTACTTC
TRBV10-3	TRBJ2-3	once	TRBD2	CAIVSGIDTDTQYF	TGTGCCATCGTCAGCGGGATAGACACAGATACGCAGTATTTT